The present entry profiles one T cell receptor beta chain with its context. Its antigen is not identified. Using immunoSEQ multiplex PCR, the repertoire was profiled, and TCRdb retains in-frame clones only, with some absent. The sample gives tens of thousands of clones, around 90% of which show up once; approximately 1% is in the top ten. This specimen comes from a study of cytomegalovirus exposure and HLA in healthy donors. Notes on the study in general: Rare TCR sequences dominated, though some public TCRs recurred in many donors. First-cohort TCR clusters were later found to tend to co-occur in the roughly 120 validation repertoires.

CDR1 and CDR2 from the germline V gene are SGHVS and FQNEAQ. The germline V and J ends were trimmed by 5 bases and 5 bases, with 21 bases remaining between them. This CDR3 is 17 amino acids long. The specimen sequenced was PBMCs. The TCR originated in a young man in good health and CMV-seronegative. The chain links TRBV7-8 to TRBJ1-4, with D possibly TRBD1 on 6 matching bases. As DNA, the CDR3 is TGTGCCAGCAGCGCTCCCGAAAAGCAGGGGCCGAATGAAAAACTGTTTTTT. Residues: CASSAPEKQGPNEKLFF.